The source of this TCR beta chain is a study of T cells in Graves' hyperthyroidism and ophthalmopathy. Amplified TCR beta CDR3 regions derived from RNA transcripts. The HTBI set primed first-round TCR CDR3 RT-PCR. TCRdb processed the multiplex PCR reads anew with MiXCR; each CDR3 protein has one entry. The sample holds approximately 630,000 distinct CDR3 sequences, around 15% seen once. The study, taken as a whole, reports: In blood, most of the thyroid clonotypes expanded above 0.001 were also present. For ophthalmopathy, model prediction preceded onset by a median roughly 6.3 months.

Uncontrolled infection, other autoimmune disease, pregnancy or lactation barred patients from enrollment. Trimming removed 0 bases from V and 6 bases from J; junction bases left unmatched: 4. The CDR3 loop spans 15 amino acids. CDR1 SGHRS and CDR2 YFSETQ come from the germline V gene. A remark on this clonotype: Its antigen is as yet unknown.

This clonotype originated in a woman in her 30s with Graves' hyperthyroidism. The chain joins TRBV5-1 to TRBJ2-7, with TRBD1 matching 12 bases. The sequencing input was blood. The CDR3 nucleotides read TGCGCCAGCAGCTTGGGGGGGACAGGGGGCGGCGAGCAGTACTTC. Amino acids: CASSLGGTGGGEQYF.